This entry lists 32 T cell receptor beta chains sequenced from one sample in a study of glioma-infiltrating T cells after dendritic cell vaccination. TCRdb's copy holds only in-frame clones and misses some; the assay was immunoSEQ multiplex PCR. The repertoire holds about 50,000 clones, with less than 90% as singletons. The specimen was blood, collected before dendritic cell vaccination. The source of these receptors is a human donor with glioblastoma.

The chain couples TRBV10-3 to TRBJ2-1, with TRBD2 matching 8 bases. The CDR3 spans 17 residues. Unmatched junction bases numbered 13, after V lost 0 bases and J lost 9 bases. Per the germline V gene, CDR1 is ENHRY and CDR2 is SYGVKD. CDR3 bases: TGTGCCATCAGTGAGTCGCGTGGGACTAGTCCCATAGGTGAGCAGTTCTTC. This codes for CAISESRGTSPIGEQFF.

DNA of the CDR3: TGTGCCAGCAGATCCTTGAACACCGGGGAGCTGTTTTTT. It is translated as CASRSLNTGELFF. This chain links TRBV2 with TRBJ2-2; D gene ambiguous. V was trimmed by 6 bases and J by 1 base, leaving 6 bases between them. The germline V gene has CDR1 SNHLY and CDR2 FYNNEI. This CDR3 is 13 amino acids long.

The sample holds one count of this clone. Sequence at one end of the junction differs from germline and may be a read error. Other nucleotide sequences in the sample specify the same CDR3. The chain is built from TRBV27 and TRBJ1-6, with D possibly TRBD1 on 5 matching bases. The CDR3 has 17 residues. Germline-derived CDR1 and CDR2 are MNHEY and SMNVEV (reference sequence). The CDR3 here is CASSTRRDYSYNSPLHF. CDR3 nucleotides: TGTGCCAGCAGTACCCGCAGGGACTACTCCTATAATTCCCCCCTCCACTTT.

The genes are TRBV11-2 and TRBJ2-3, with no clear D. Germline CDR1 reads SGHAT; CDR2 reads FQNNGV. V lost 5 bases to trimming and J lost 4 bases, with 13 bases between them. The CDR3 consists of 14 residues. CDR3 DNA: TGTGCCAGCAGCCCCCTCGTCTCGGCAGATACGCAGTATTTT. This sequence encodes CASSPLVSADTQYF.

This chain uses TRBV4-3 with TRBJ2-2; no clear D. Germline V gene lookup returns CDR1 LGHNA and CDR2 YSLEER. The CDR3 consists of 15 residues. V lost 1 base to trimming and J lost 1 base, with 7 bases between them. The chain's CDR3 is CASSQAPMNTGELFF. DNA of the CDR3: TGCGCCAGCAGCCAAGCCCCAATGAACACCGGGGAGCTGTTTTTT.

The V call is TRBV5-4, the J call TRBJ2-2; 8 bases are a match to TRBD1. Germline CDR1 and CDR2: SGHNT and YYREEE (reference sequence). This CDR3 region has 16 residues. Trimming removed 3 bases from V and 2 bases from J; junction bases left unmatched: 6. The CDR3 nucleotides are TGTGCCAGCAGCTCCTCGGACAGGGCTAACACCGGGGAGCTGTTTTTT. This sequence encodes CASSSSDRANTGELFF.

This chain uses TRBV2 with TRBJ2-7; 12 nucleotides line up with TRBD1. In germline, CDR1 is SNHLY, CDR2 FYNNEI. V shed 7 bases and J 2 bases; nucleotides not matched to a gene: 21. The CDR3 consists of 20 residues. The chain's CDR3 is CASMGPAPGQGAPRAYEQYF. The DNA of the CDR3 is TGTGCCAGCATGGGGCCTGCACCGGGACAGGGGGCGCCGCGGGCCTACGAGCAGTACTTC.

This clone was found a few times. This rearrangement joins TRBV18 to TRBJ2-7; 8 nucleotides align to TRBD1. J lost 3 bases, V lost 5 bases, and 12 bases had no gene match. Germline V lookup: CDR1 KGHSH, CDR2 LQKENI. This CDR3 comprises 16 residues. The chain's CDR3 is CASSTSYGTGRYEQYF. In DNA, the CDR3 is TGTGCCAGCTCAACCTCCTACGGGACAGGACGCTACGAGCAGTACTTC.

The chain carries TRBV29-1 and TRBJ2-1; 10 nucleotides agree with TRBD2. Germline trimming cut 8 bases from V and 1 base from J; bases unmatched to any gene: 5. Germline assignment: CDR1 SQVTM and CDR2 ANQGSEA. The CDR3 spans 14 residues. As DNA, the CDR3 is TGCAGCCCCTTTAGCGGGAGGTCCTACAATGAGCAGTTCTTC. Translated, it gives CSPFSGRSYNEQFF.

V gene TRBV7-9 combines with J gene TRBJ1-4; maybe TRBD1 (5 bases). This CDR3 spans 14 amino acids. V lost 4 bases to trimming and J lost 4 bases, with 10 bases between them. Germline CDR1 is SEHNR and CDR2 is FQNEAQ (reference sequence). In nucleotides, the CDR3 is TGTGCCAGCAGCTCGACAGCTTATAATGAAAAACTGTTTTTT. This gives the protein CASSSTAYNEKLFF.

This chain connects TRBV5-4 to TRBJ2-6; maybe TRBD1 (6 bases). In germline, CDR1 is SGHNT, CDR2 YYREEE (reference sequence). Trimming removed 2 bases from V and 4 bases from J, with 10 bases in between. This CDR3 is 15 amino acids long. The CDR3 protein is CASSLQGGGANVLTF. CDR3 DNA sequence: TGTGCCAGCAGCTTACAGGGCGGAGGGGCCAACGTCCTGACTTTC.

The gene calls are TRBV7-3 and TRBJ2-1; 13 bases are a match to TRBD2. This CDR3 has 15 residues. Germline values: CDR1 SGHTA, CDR2 FQGTGA. Unmatched junction bases numbered 0, after V lost 2 bases and J lost 5 bases. The DNA for the CDR3 is TGTGCCAGCAGCTTAGGACTAGCGGGAGACAATGAGCAGTTCTTC. Its translation is CASSLGLAGDNEQFF.

This sequence joins TRBV7-3 and TRBJ2-5, with 8 bases that match TRBD1. CDR1 SGHTA and CDR2 FQGTGA come from the germline V gene. CDR3 size: 15 residues. The ends lost 5 bases at V and 5 bases at J; junction bases unmatched: 10. In nucleotides, the CDR3 is TGTGCCAGCAGCCTATACAGGGGGTTCGAGGAGACCCAGTACTTC. It specifies CASSLYRGFEETQYF.

This chain connects TRBV5-6 to TRBJ1-5; D remains ambiguous. Germline CDR1 and CDR2: SGHDT and YYEEEE. The V gene lost 0 bases and the J gene lost 3 bases, with 7 bases spanning the gap. CDR3 length equals 14 residues. The CDR3 loop reads CASSLGQYNQPQHF. The CDR3 nucleotides read TGTGCCAGCAGCTTGGGCCAGTACAATCAGCCCCAGCATTTT.

The genes are TRBV5-1 and TRBJ2-5; 7 positions agree with TRBD2. The CDR3 extends over 15 amino acids. Germline values: CDR1 SGHRS, CDR2 YFSETQ. The junction had 10 bases not matched to a gene; V was cut back by 3 bases and J by 5 bases. CDR3 bases: TGCGCCAGCAGCTCAACGGGGGGTGGTAGGGAGACCCAGTACTTC. It encodes CASSSTGGGRETQYF.

The rearrangement links TRBV11-2 to TRBJ2-7; D may be TRBD1 (6 bases). Trimming stripped 3 bases from V and 9 bases from J, with 12 bases between. The germline CDR1 and CDR2 sequences are SGHAT and FQNNGV. CDR3 length equals 12 residues. The chain's CDR3 is CASSFSGVGQYF. The CDR3 DNA reads TGTGCCAGCAGCTTTTCAGGGGTTGGGCAGTACTTC.

This clone was seen a single time. V gene TRBV7-2 combines with J gene TRBJ1-5; 7 nucleotides line up with TRBD1. Per germline, CDR1 SGHTA and CDR2 FQGNSA. The V gene end was trimmed by 1 base and the J gene end by 7 bases; junction bases not matched to a gene: 10. CDR3 length: 16 amino acids. Here the CDR3 reads CASSLVVTGYGQPQHF. The DNA of the CDR3 is TGTGCCAGCAGCTTAGTCGTGACAGGGTATGGCCAGCCCCAGCATTTT.

The chain couples TRBV7-2 to TRBJ2-1, with D perhaps TRBD1 (5 bases). CDR1 is SGHTA, CDR2 FQGNSA, per germline. CDR3 length equals 14 residues. V was trimmed by 5 bases and J by 8 bases, leaving 16 bases between them. The CDR3 region has the DNA TGTGCCAGCAGCCTCAACCCAGGGTTCGATGAGCAGTTCTTC. Protein product: CASSLNPGFDEQFF.

The CDR3 sequence is CASSQETGSTDTQYF. Written as DNA, the CDR3 is TGCGCCAGCAGCCAAGAGACAGGGTCCACAGATACGCAGTATTTT. The V gene is TRBV4-3, the J gene TRBJ2-3; 7 bases align to TRBD1. This CDR3 is 15 amino acids long. J gave up 2 bases and V 0 bases, and 2 bases lay outside the gene matches. In germline, CDR1 is LGHNA, CDR2 YSLEER.

The J gene is TRBJ2-7, the V gene TRBV11-2; 15 bases agree with TRBD2. The CDR3 loop spans 14 amino acids. Losses at the gene ends were 3 bases for V and 6 bases for J; bases not matched to a gene: 0. Germline V gene data show CDR1 as SGHAT and CDR2 as FQNNGV. As DNA, the CDR3 is TGTGCCAGCAGCTTGGGACTAGCGGGGGGCGAGCAGTACTTC. This sequence encodes CASSLGLAGGEQYF. The full variable domain, its missing parts supplied by reference TRBV11-2 and TRBJ2-7, is EAGVAQSPRYKIIEKRQSVAFWCNPISGHATLYWYQQILGQGPKLLIQFQNNGVVDDSQLPKDRFSAERLKGVDSTLKIQPAKLEDSAVYLCASSLGLAGGEQYFGPGTRLTVT.

The genes are TRBV29-1 and TRBJ2-7; D perhaps matches TRBD1 (6 bases). This CDR3 comprises 13 residues. The germline gives CDR1 SQVTM, CDR2 ANQGSEA. V lost 3 bases and J lost 1, with 10 bases in between. DNA of the CDR3: TGCAGCGTTGAGCCAGGGGTATCCTACGAGCAGTACTTC. Amino acid sequence: CSVEPGVSYEQYF.

The rearrangement joins TRBV18 to TRBJ2-7, with TRBD1 identical over 8 bases. J lost 4 bases, V lost 6 bases, and 14 bases had no gene match. This CDR3 has 16 residues. Germline V gene lookup returns CDR1 KGHSH and CDR2 LQKENI. CDR3 nucleotides: TGTGCCAGCTCCTCCCCCAACAGGGGGATAGTATACGAGCAGTACTTC. It yields the protein CASSSPNRGIVYEQYF.

The chain uses TRBV29-1 and TRBJ1-6, with D possibly matching TRBD1 (6 bases). CDR3 length: 13 residues. Between the trimmed V and J ends, which lost 5 bases and 7 bases, there was a span of 12 bases. Per germline, CDR1 SQVTM and CDR2 ANQGSEA. This chain's CDR3 is CSVRQVENSPLHF. The CDR3 region has the DNA TGCAGCGTTCGACAGGTCGAAAATTCACCCCTCCACTTT.

The chain couples TRBV10-2 to TRBJ1-2; D remains unclear. CDR3 length: 15 amino acids. Looked up from germline, CDR1 is WSHSY and CDR2 is SAAADI. The ends were cut back, 4 bases at V and 2 bases at J, with 14 bases in the middle. The CDR3 DNA sequence: TGCGCCAGCAGTGGTGTTAACAGCGGCAACTATGGCTACACCTTC. This sequence encodes CASSGVNSGNYGYTF.

The V gene is TRBV5-1, the J gene TRBJ2-2, with 8 positions matching TRBD1. Trimming removed 0 bases from V and 4 bases from J; junction bases left unmatched: 8. This CDR3 has 17 amino acids. Germline CDR1 is SGHRS and CDR2 is YFSETQ. CDR3 sequence (DNA): TGCGCCAGCAGCTTGGGGGCAGGGGGCTTTCGCACCGGGGAGCTGTTTTTT. It codes for CASSLGAGGFRTGELFF.

The rearrangement joins TRBV7-8 to TRBJ2-3; D possibly corresponds to TRBD2 (5 bases). V lost 5 bases and J lost 3, with 24 bases in between. CDR3 size: 18 residues. Germline CDR1 is SGHVS and CDR2 is FQNEAQ. This CDR3 is CASSARSGRKTDTDTQYF. Here the CDR3 DNA reads TGTGCCAGCAGCGCCCGAAGCGGAAGGAAGACGGATACAGATACGCAGTATTTT.

This chain connects TRBV30 to TRBJ1-5; 9 bases match TRBD1. There are 16 residues in the CDR3. The germline V gene encodes CDR1 GTSNPN and CDR2 SVGIG (reference sequence). The V segment lost 1 base and the J segment 0 bases; nucleotides outside the gene matches: 4. In DNA, the CDR3 is TGTGCCTGGAGTGGAGACAGGGGGGGTAGCAATCAGCCCCAGCATTTT. It encodes CAWSGDRGGSNQPQHF.

This clone was observed a few times. The chain joins TRBV6-5 to TRBJ2-1, with 9 bases identical to TRBD1. J gave up 6 bases and V 0 bases, and 6 bases lay outside the gene matches. CDR1 and CDR2 from the germline V gene are MNHEY and SVGAGI. The CDR3 runs 16 residues. This CDR3 reads CASSYSGQGRGNEQFF. The CDR3 DNA reads as TGTGCCAGCAGTTACTCAGGACAGGGGAGAGGCAATGAGCAGTTCTTC.

The chain uses TRBV5-1 and TRBJ1-1; D gene ambiguous. The CDR3 consists of 14 residues. Per germline, CDR1 SGHRS and CDR2 YFSETQ. The V end lost 1 base, the J end lost 4 bases, and 11 bases lay between the germline ends. The CDR3 DNA reads as TGCGCCAGCAGCTTGAGTATTCAGTTCACTGAAGCTTTCTTT. Residues: CASSLSIQFTEAFF.

V usage is TRBV4-2 and J usage is TRBJ2-1; 14 bases line up with TRBD2. Looked up from germline, CDR1 is LGHNA and CDR2 is YNFKEQ. V gave up 2 bases and J gave up 1 base; unmatched junction bases: 16. The CDR3 extends over 22 amino acids. The CDR3 nucleotides read TGTGCCAGCAGCCAACACCCCTGGGGGCGACTAGCGGGGGGGCCGTCCTACAATGAGCAGTTCTTC. Amino acid sequence: CASSQHPWGRLAGGPSYNEQFF.

The V call is TRBV18, the J call TRBJ1-3; TRBD1 is a possible D gene (6 bases). V lost 3 bases, J lost 0 bases, and 15 bases lay in between. CDR3 length equals 17 residues. CDR1 and CDR2 from the germline V gene are KGHSH and LQKENI. CDR3 residues: CASSPSQGRSSGNTIYF. The CDR3 DNA reads as TGTGCCAGCTCACCCTCACAGGGACGGAGCTCTGGAAACACCATATATTTT.

The chain recombines TRBV28 with TRBJ2-3; TRBD1 aligns across 10 bases. V was pared by 0 bases and J by 2 bases, with 2 bases of the junction left unmatched. The CDR3 is 16 amino acids. CDR1 is MDHEN, CDR2 SYDVKM, per germline. CDR3 in DNA: TGTGCCAGCAGTTTATGGACAGGGGGCGACACAGATACGCAGTATTTT. Protein: CASSLWTGGDTDTQYF.